This TCR beta chain derives from a study of early T cells in non-severe SARS-CoV-2 infection (dated by TCRdb to the early 2020s). Looking at the study overall: TCR sequencing used bulk RNA from unsorted whole blood, so alpha and beta chains could not be paired.

Reading from cysteine to phenylalanine, the CDR3 counts 14 amino acids. The sequence is cut down to CDR3 DNA, 42 bases in frame from base 1. V was cut back by 1 base and J by 7 bases, leaving a gap of 10 bases between them. For CDR1 and CDR2, the germline V gene (reference sequence) lists LGHDT and YNNKEL. General findings and caveats noted by the study authors: VDJdb matching was skewed toward anti-spike CD8 responses and likely underestimated virus-specific expansions by missing private and CD4 specificities.

Receptors were amplified or captured by 5' RACE. Sequenced using a NextSeq 500. To correct for sequencing error and PCR bias, the TCR library protocol tagged individual cDNA molecules with unique molecular identifiers. Both TCR alpha and beta chains were sequenced, and tight co-correlation was observed between alpha and beta sequence abundances in each sample. The paper's processing steps were these. V gene, J gene and CDR3 annotation of TCR sequences was performed with Decombinator V4. Expanded TCRs were defined as changing significantly between any two time points under a Poisson model with p below 0.0001. TCR abundances were normalised to the total number of TCRs sequenced in each sample and reported as counts per million. TRAV1-2 paired with TRAJ12, TRAJ20 or TRAJ33 defined MAIT TCRs, while TRAV10 paired with TRAJ18 defined iNKT TCRs. VDJdb, accessed 1 November 2021, was searched for CMV, EBV and SARS-CoV-2 annotated TCRs, with TCRs annotated for multiple antigens excluded. TCRdb itself trimmed the public reads at Q25 with fastp, ran MiXCR and retained productive beta chains. Each entry merges the rows of one CDR3 protein and shows their most common DNA and genes. V and J calls and clone size were set by TCRdb, not the authors. A total of approximately 77,000 distinct CDR3 sequences appear in this sample, approximately 12% of them only once. Roughly a sixth of the sample is taken by the ten largest.

A case-control design nested within a healthcare worker cohort in London, UK, was used, with weekly nasopharyngeal swab PCR tests and blood sampling performed. Healthcare workers were recruited during the week of the UK lockdown, between 23 and 31 March 2020, and followed weekly for up to about 16 weeks. Comments on this clonotype: The clone's antigen remains unknown. It has no much larger one-base neighbor in the sample; base qualities were not kept.

This specimen was whole blood, taken at baseline. The clonotype comes from an adult who was a healthcare worker with PCR-confirmed SARS-CoV-2 infection or an uninfected control (not recorded which). The donor label of this sample is uncertain. The chain is made from TRBV3-1 and TRBJ2-2; the D gene remains uncertain. The CDR3 in this case is CASSQGARGGELFF. Read as DNA, the sequence is TGTGCCAGCAGCCAAGGTGCTCGAGGCGGGGAGCTGTTTTTT.